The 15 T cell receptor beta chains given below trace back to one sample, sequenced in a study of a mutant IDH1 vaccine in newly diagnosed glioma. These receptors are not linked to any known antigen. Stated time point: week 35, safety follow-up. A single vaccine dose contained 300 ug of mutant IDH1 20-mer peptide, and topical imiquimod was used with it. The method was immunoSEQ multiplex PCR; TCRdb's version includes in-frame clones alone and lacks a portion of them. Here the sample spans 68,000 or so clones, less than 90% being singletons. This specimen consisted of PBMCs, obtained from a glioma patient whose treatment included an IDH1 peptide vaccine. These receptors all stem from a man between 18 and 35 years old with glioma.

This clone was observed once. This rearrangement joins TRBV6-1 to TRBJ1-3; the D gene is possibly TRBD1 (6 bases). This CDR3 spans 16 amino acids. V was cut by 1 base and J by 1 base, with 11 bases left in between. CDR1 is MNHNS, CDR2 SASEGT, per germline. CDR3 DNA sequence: TGTGCCAGCAGTGAAGTAGGGACAATTTCTGGAAACACCATATATTTT. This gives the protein CASSEVGTISGNTIYF.

The CDR3 here is CASSYSSQGTEAFF. CDR3 nucleotides: TGTGCCAGCAGTTACTCGAGTCAGGGTACTGAAGCTTTCTTT. The chain couples TRBV6-5 to TRBJ1-1; possibly TRBD1 for D (5 bases). The CDR3 is 14 amino acids. Per the germline V gene, CDR1 is MNHEY and CDR2 is SVGAGI. V shed 0 bases and J shed 5 bases, with 10 bases lying between them.

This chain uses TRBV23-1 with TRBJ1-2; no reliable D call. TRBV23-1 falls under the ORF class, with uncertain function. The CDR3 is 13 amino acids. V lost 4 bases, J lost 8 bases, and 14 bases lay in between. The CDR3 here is CASSRRATGGYTF. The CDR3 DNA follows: TGCGCCAGCAGTCGGAGAGCCACGGGAGGCTACACCTTC.

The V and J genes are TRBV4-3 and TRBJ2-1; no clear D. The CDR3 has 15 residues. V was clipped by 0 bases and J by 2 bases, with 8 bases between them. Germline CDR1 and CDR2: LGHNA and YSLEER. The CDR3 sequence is CASSQDRVTYNEQFF. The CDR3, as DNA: TGCGCCAGCAGCCAAGATCGGGTAACCTACAATGAGCAGTTCTTC.

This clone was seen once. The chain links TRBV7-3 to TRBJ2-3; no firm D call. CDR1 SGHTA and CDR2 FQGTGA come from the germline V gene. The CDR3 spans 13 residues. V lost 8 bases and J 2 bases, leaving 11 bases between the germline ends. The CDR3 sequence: CASGGSNTDTQYF. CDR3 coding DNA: TGTGCCAGCGGTGGGTCGAACACAGATACGCAGTATTTT.

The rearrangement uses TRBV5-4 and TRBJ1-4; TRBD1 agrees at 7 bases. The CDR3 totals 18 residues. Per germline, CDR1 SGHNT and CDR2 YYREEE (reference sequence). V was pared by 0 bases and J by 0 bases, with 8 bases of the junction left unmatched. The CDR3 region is CASSLGGGGIATNEKLFF. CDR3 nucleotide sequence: TGTGCCAGCAGCTTGGGAGGAGGGGGCATCGCAACTAATGAAAAACTGTTTTTT. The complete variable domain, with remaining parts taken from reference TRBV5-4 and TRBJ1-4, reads ETGVTQSPTHLIKTRGQQVTLRCSSQSGHNTVSWYQQALGQGPQFIFQYYREEENGRGNFPPRFSGLQFPNYSSELNVNALELDDSALYLCASSLGGGGIATNEKLFFGSGTQLSVL.

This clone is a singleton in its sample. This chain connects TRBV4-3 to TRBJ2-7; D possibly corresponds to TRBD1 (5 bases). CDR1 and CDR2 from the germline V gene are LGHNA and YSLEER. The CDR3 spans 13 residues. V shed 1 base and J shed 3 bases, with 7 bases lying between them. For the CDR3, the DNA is TGCGCCAGCAGCCAAGCCCAGGGCTACGAGCAGTACTTC. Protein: CASSQAQGYEQYF.

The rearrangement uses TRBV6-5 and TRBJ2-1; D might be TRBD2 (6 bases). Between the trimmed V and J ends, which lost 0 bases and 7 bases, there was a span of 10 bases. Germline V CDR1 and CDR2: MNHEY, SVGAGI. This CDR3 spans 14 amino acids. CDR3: CASSYSASVNEQFF. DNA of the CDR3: TGTGCCAGCAGTTACTCGGCTAGCGTGAATGAGCAGTTCTTC.

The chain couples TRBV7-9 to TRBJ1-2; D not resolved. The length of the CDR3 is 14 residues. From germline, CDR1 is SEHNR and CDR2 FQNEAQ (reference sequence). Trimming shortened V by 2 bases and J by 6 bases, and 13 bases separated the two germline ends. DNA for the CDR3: TGTGCCAGCAGCTTAAAAGGCCAGTCGGATGGCTACACCTTC. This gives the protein CASSLKGQSDGYTF.

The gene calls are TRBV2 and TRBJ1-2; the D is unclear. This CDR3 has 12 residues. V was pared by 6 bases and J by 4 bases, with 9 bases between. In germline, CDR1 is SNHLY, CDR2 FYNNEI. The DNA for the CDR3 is TGTGCCAGCAGCGCCCGACCCTATGGCTACACCTTC. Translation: CASSARPYGYTF.

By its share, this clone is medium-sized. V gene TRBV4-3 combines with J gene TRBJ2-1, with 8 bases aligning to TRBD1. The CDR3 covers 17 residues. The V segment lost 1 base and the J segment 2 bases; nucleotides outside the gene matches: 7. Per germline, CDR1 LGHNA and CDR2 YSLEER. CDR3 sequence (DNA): TGCGCCAGCAGCCAAGGGACCGGACAGGGCCCCTACAATGAGCAGTTCTTC. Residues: CASSQGTGQGPYNEQFF.

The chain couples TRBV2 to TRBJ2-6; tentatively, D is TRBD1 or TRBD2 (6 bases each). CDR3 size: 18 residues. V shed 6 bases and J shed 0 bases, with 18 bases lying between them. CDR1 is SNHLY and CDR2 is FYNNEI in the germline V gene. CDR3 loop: CASSSLGGGLSGANVLTF. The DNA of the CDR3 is TGTGCCAGCAGCTCTTTAGGAGGGGGGCTCTCTGGGGCCAACGTCCTGACTTTC. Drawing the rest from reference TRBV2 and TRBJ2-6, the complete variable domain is EPEVTQTPSHQVTQMGQEVILRCVPISNHLYFYWYRQILGQKVEFLVSFYNNEISEKSEIFDDQFSVERPDGSNFTLKIRSTKLEDSAMYFCASSSLGGGLSGANVLTFGAGSRLTVL.

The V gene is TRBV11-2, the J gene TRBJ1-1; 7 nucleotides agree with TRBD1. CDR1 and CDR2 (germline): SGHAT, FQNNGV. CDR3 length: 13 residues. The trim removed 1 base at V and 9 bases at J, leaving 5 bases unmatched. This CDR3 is CASSLAQGIQAFF. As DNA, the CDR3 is TGTGCCAGCAGCTTAGCACAGGGGATACAAGCTTTCTTT.

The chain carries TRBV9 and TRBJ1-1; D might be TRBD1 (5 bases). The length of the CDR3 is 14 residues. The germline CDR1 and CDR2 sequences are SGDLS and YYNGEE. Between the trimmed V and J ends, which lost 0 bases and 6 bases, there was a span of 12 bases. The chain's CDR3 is CASSVGRDASEAFF. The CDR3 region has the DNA TGTGCCAGCAGCGTAGGCAGGGATGCGTCTGAAGCTTTCTTT.

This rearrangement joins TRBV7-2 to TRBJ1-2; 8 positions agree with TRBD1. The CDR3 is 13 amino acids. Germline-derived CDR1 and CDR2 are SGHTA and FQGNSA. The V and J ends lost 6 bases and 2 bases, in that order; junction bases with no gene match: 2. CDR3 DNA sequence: TGTGCCAGCAGTCGGGACAGGAACTATGGCTACACCTTC. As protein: CASSRDRNYGYTF.